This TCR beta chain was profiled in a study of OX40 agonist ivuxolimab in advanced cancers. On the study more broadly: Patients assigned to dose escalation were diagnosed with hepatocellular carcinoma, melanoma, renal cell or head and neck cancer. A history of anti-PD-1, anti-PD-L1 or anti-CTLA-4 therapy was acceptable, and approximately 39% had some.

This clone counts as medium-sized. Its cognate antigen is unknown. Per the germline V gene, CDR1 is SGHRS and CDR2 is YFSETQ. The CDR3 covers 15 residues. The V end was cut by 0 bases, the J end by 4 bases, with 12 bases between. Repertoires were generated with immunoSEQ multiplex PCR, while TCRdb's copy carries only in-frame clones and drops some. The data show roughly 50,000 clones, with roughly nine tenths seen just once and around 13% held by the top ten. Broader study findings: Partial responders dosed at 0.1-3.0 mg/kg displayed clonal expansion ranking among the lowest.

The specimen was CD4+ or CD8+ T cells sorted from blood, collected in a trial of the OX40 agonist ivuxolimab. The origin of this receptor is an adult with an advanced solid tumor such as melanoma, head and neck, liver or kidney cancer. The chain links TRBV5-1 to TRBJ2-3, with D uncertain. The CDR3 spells CASSLEGQAPDTQYF. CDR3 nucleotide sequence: TGCGCCAGCAGCTTGGAAGGTCAAGCTCCAGATACGCAGTATTTT.